This T cell receptor beta chain was identified during a study of shared clonotypes between healthy human individuals (dated by TCRdb to the early 2020s). As for the study more broadly: The cohort comprised a couple of women and a few men aged 18 to 49 years. For each donor, CD4 naive and CD4 memory were each given three plates, CD8 naive was given two plates, and CD8 memory was given one plate. To estimate repertoire size and how much clonotype sharing occurs between individuals, the study deeply sequenced the blood TCR repertoires of several healthy adults. Libraries were prepared and TCR repertoires were sequenced by different laboratories using diverse techniques, in order to increase sequencing depth and limit assay-specific biases. Leukapheresis yielded between about 0.85 and 9.5 billion PBMCs per donor. Study-wide findings and limitations: Sampling was limited to blood, and TCR repertoires in tissue likely differ from TCR repertoires in blood. Incomplete sequencing was indicated by rarefaction of sorted-subset datasets, despite the large sequencing depth. Across a handful of donors, approximately 4.6% of naive CD4, 3.5% of naive CD8, 2% to 2.5% of memory CD4, and about 0.4% of memory CD8 clonotypes were shared. Clonotypes shared by all four sorted-subset donors showed higher generation probabilities than non-shared clonotypes. Because the study included only a small number of donors, the genetic and exposure-history diversity represented was limited. Pairwise subsampling indicated that sequencing depth was expected to affect the degree of clonotype sharing among donors. Naive subsets generally had larger estimated clonotype richness than memory subsets.

According to the germline V gene, CDR1 reads KGHSH and CDR2 reads LQKENI. Trimming removed 6 bases from V and 5 bases from J, leaving 15 bases between the germline ends. The CDR3 contains 14 residues, cysteine and phenylalanine counted. Of the read, only the CDR3 DNA is kept; its 42 bases are in frame from base 1. On this clone: The clone's antigen remains unknown. Base qualities are not provided; no much larger clone lies one nucleotide away.

Using the deep immunoSEQ assay, multiplex PCR amplified TCR CDR3 regions from genomic DNA. Extracted genomic DNA from each cell subset was spread evenly across all wells of several immunoSEQ 96-well plates, with each plate serving as a replicate. For sorted subsets, each replicate PCR was loaded with roughly 200 ng genomic DNA, equivalent to roughly 30,000 T cell genomes. The purified libraries were quantified using a Qubit 3.0 fluorometer, sized with a Bioanalyzer 2100, and then quantified again using the KAPA Library Quantification kit. A separate single-read 150-cycle Illumina NextSeq 550 flow cell was used to sequence each immunoSEQ 96-well plate. The published analysis was carried out like this. Because the immunoSEQ output included only junctional sequences and no quality scores, the filtering could not be the same as the filtering used for full-length reads. Sequences were annotated with PyIR, a Python wrapper for IgBLAST v1.9, and V/J genes and CDR3 were assigned using IMGT germline references. Reads were filtered out if the reads had weak V/J assignments (E-value above 1e-6), no CDR3, stop codons, out-of-frame junctions, or ambiguous translated residues. V3J clonotypes were defined as sequences sharing the same inferred V gene, J gene, and CDR3 amino acid sequence. Percentage overlap between repertoires was calculated by dividing the number of shared unique clonotypes by the size of the smaller repertoire. RTK rarefaction, the Chao1 estimator, and Recon v2.1 estimates of unobserved clonotypes were used to assess repertoire richness. Generation probabilities were computed with OLGA for all TCRbeta clonotypes obtained by the gDNA method from four donors. TCRdb provides this immuneACCESS table in a form limited to in-frame rearrangements. Some clones are lacking; in checked studies, under half of them reflect an unresolved V gene, and why the rest are absent is not known. V and J calls and clone size follow that table, whereas D and trimming were derived from the DNA. The sample records about 1.5 million clones, approximately 98% of which are singletons. The ten largest clones take up approximately 0.45% of the sample.

Healthy HIV-negative adults with no recently reported acute infections or vaccinations were included as donors. Every donor was a Caucasian adult residing in Nashville, Tennessee, USA. CD4+ T cells were enriched by magnetic negative selection, after which naive cells were positively selected on CD45RA and the negative fraction was taken as the memory subset. Blood was obtained by leukapheresis, after which PBMCs were separated by Ficoll-Histopaque density gradient centrifugation and cryopreserved in liquid nitrogen vapor phase. Purity and quantity of every magnetically sorted T cell population were checked by analytical flow cytometry. Each sorted fraction had its genomic DNA isolated and then quantified by UV absorbance on a Nanodrop 2000c.

The clonotype comes from a man in his thirties or forties in good health. Material for sequencing was naive CD4+ T cells sorted from blood. The intended sense of this specimen's cell subset or site label: CD45RA+ positively selected. This chain joins TRBV18 to TRBJ2-3; the D gene remains uncertain. The DNA sequence is TGTGCCAGCTCGCCCTCGACTTCTCGAGATACGCAGTATTTT. Translated, it reads CASSPSTSRDTQYF.